The T cell receptor (beta chain) described here comes from a study of T cell clusters in autoimmune cytopenias. Study-level results: Physiological T cell clusters of healthy donors were apparently absent in primary autoimmune cytopenia patients. TRB repertoire shifts in secondary cytopenia and chronic lymphocytic leukemia mostly reflected lymphoma, not autoimmunity. Compared with active autoimmune hepatitis patients, healthy donors showed about 3-fold more exclusive TRB clusters.

TRB was amplified by touch-down multiplex PCR, primer pools A and B combined. TCRdb derives one entry per CDR3 protein from the multiplex PCR reads, leaving out DNA. The sample yields over 2,500 distinct CDR3 sequences, of which the top ten take up 10% to 13%. This clonotype is identified as medium-sized from frequency. Antigen unknown. TRB was amplified from 250 ng of peripheral blood genomic DNA per sample. Germline CDR1 reads SGHVS; CDR2 reads FNYEAQ. The CDR3 has 14 amino acids. V usage is TRBV7-6 and J usage is TRBJ2-7; TCRdb outputs TRBD2, but without DNA this stays unchecked. The material sequenced was peripheral blood. The TCR originated in a human donor with an autoimmune cytopenia or autoimmune hepatitis (not recorded which). CDR3 residues: CASSLEWEGGEQYF.